This T cell receptor beta chain was documented in a study of T-cell memory formation after mild COVID-19. About the research overall: Largely donor-specific sequence clusters came from a couple of donors.

Overall study results and limits: Cross-reactive memory apparently joined, as some responding clones appeared in pre-infection memory.

Germline CDR1 reads DFQATT; CDR2 reads SNEGSKA (reference sequence). The germline V and J ends were trimmed by 3 bases and 2 bases, with 15 bases remaining between them. The CDR3 extends over 15 amino acids. Note on this clonotype: Its antigen is as yet unknown.

A 5'RACE reaction primed in the constant segment made cDNA libraries of TCR alpha and TCR beta, and these carried sample barcodes and UMIs. TCRdb reprocessed the 5' RACE reads with MiXCR, giving one entry per CDR3 protein. In the table there are approximately 260,000 distinct CDR3 sequences, about a sixth of which are singletons. The clonotype originates from a man aged 18 to 35 who had mild COVID-19 (a few samples of this study predate the infection). Cell type and time point are not known. V gene TRBV20-1 combines with J gene TRBJ2-3; tentatively, D is TRBD2 (7 bases). Sequences were obtained from PBMCs or a T cell subset sorted from them (not recorded which). As DNA, the CDR3 is TGCAGTGCTAGTGGGGCGGGGGCCTTCACAGATACGCAGTATTTT. This translates into CSASGAGAFTDTQYF.